A selection of T cell receptor beta chains follows, all from one sample in a study of T-cell memory formation after mild COVID-19. TCRdb re-derived calls from the 5' RACE reads in MiXCR, one entry per CDR3 protein. The sample yields about 190,000 distinct CDR3 sequences, around 16% seen once. The sequencing sample was made of PBMCs or a T cell subset sorted from them (not recorded which). The source is an adult woman who had mild COVID-19 (a few samples of this study predate the infection). Cell type and time point are not known. Both conserved end residues are part of each CDR3. D genes are given only for firm matches. For some rows the clone size is stated as once, few or many, or as a class when expanded; others skip it.

DNA | CDR3 | D | J | V | size
TGTGCCTGGAGTGGGCTGGACAGTTCCTATGGCTACACCTTC | CAWSGLDSSYGYTF | NA | TRBJ1-2 | TRBV30 | few
TGTGCCAGCAGTTCCTTCCAGCGGGCGGAGCTGTTTTTT | CASSSFQRAELFF | NA | TRBJ2-2 | TRBV12-3/TRBV12-4 | few
TGCGCCAGCAGCTTGGGGACAGGGAAGGGATTTGTCACAGATACGCAGTATTTT | CASSLGTGKGFVTDTQYF | TRBD1 | TRBJ2-3 | TRBV5-1 | few
TGTGCCAGCAGCGTAGGACTAGCGGGGGTCCAAGAGACCCAGTACTTC | CASSVGLAGVQETQYF | TRBD2 | TRBJ2-5 | TRBV9 | NA
TGCGCCAGCAGCTTGCCCGGACAGGCCACTGGAAACACCATATATTTT | CASSLPGQATGNTIYF | TRBD1 | TRBJ1-3 | TRBV5-1 | NA
TGTGCCAGCAGCATCGGGACAGTCAACACCGGGGAGCTGTTTTTT | CASSIGTVNTGELFF | TRBD1 | TRBJ2-2 | TRBV7-8 | NA
TGTGCCAGCAGCCAGACGGACGTGAACACTGAAGCTTTCTTT | CASSQTDVNTEAFF | NA | TRBJ1-1 | TRBV3-1 | few
TGCGCCAGCAGCTTTTCGGGAGACACTGAAGCTTTCTTT | CASSFSGDTEAFF | NA | TRBJ1-1 | TRBV5-1 | many
TGCAGCGTTGAAGTCAGGCCCACAGATACGCAGTATTTT | CSVEVRPTDTQYF | NA | TRBJ2-3 | TRBV29-1 | NA
TGTGCCAGCAGCTTCGGGACAGGGACCCAGCATTTT | CASSFGTGTQHF | TRBD1 | TRBJ1-5 | TRBV7-9 | many
TGTGCCAGCAGTGGGCTAGCGTTTAGCACAGATACGCAGTATTTT | CASSGLAFSTDTQYF | NA | TRBJ2-3 | TRBV6-1 | NA
TGTGCCAGCAGTGGGAACAGCTTTAACTATGGCTACACCTTC | CASSGNSFNYGYTF | NA | TRBJ1-2 | TRBV2 | few
TGTGCCATCAATTCGGGCTCCGGCACTGAAGCTTTCTTT | CAINSGSGTEAFF | NA | TRBJ1-1 | TRBV10-3 | few
TGCGCCAGCAGCCAAGATTCTGCAACTAATGAAAAACTGTTTTTT | CASSQDSATNEKLFF | NA | TRBJ1-4 | TRBV4-1 | few
TGTGCCAGCAGCCCGGGACAGGAGGAGGAAGCTTTCTTT | CASSPGQEEEAFF | TRBD1 | TRBJ1-1 | TRBV7-2 | NA
TGTGCCAGCAGCCTATACGGCTATGGCTACACCTTC | CASSLYGYGYTF | NA | TRBJ1-2 | TRBV14 | few
TGTGCCTCTCGACTAGCGGGAGCCTACGAGCAGTACTTC | CASRLAGAYEQYF | TRBD2 | TRBJ2-7 | TRBV10-3 | few
TGCGCCAGCAGCAGTGGACGATCCCTCCACTTT | CASSSGRSLHF | NA | TRBJ1-6 | TRBV5-1 | NA
TGTGCCAGCAGACCGGGGACTTCCGGCACAGATACGCAGTATTTT | CASRPGTSGTDTQYF | NA | TRBJ2-3 | TRBV28 | many
TGTGCCAGCAAGATCGCGACAGGGGGGGGGCCCGGGGAGCTGTTTTTT | CASKIATGGGPGELFF | TRBD1 | TRBJ2-2 | TRBV6-5 | many
TGTGAGGCAAACCCACCGGGAGGCTACGAGCAGTACTTC | CEANPPGGYEQYF | TRBD2 | TRBJ2-7 | TRBV27 | NA
TGTGCCAGCAGCTTCGGGTGGGACAGGGCCACTAGCGGGATGTATACGCAGTATTTT | CASSFGWDRATSGMYTQYF | NA | TRBJ2-3 | TRBV7-2 | few
TGTGCCACCAGCTTACTCAGGGACGGCTACACCTTC | CATSLLRDGYTF | NA | TRBJ1-2 | TRBV15 | few
TGCAGCGTGCCGAACACCGGGACAGCCTCGGAAGCTTTCTTT | CSVPNTGTASEAFF | TRBD1 | TRBJ1-1 | TRBV29-1 | NA
TGTGCCAGCAGCCCCCGGACTAGCGCGTCTAGCACAGATACGCAGTATTTT | CASSPRTSASSTDTQYF | TRBD2 | TRBJ2-3 | TRBV7-8 | NA
TGTGCCAGCACTAACATGGGGACCCAGTACTTC | CASTNMGTQYF | NA | TRBJ2-5 | TRBV12-3/TRBV12-4 | NA
TGCAGTGCTAGAGGTCAGGGGATGAACACTGAAGCTTTCTTT | CSARGQGMNTEAFF | NA | TRBJ1-1 | TRBV20-1 | NA
TGTGCCTGGAGTGTGACCCTCTTGAACACTGAAGCTTTCTTT | CAWSVTLLNTEAFF | NA | TRBJ1-1 | TRBV30 | NA
TGTGCCAGCGCCTACAGAGGTGGCTACACCTTC | CASAYRGGYTF | NA | TRBJ1-2 | TRBV12-3/TRBV12-4 | few
TGTGCCAGCAGCCAGGGGGTTGGCTATGGCTACACCTTC | CASSQGVGYGYTF | TRBD1 | TRBJ1-2 | TRBV12-3/TRBV12-4 | NA
TGCGCCAGCAGCCTTAGGACAGGGGGCATCGACGAGCAGTACTTC | CASSLRTGGIDEQYF | TRBD1 | TRBJ2-7 | TRBV4-1 | NA
TGTGCCAGCAGCTTAATGGGATCGGGGGCGGGTACTGAAGCTTTCTTT | CASSLMGSGAGTEAFF | NA | TRBJ1-1 | TRBV7-8 | few
TGTGCCAGCAGCTCAGTGACAGGGGGTGAGCAGTACTTC | CASSSVTGGEQYF | TRBD1 | TRBJ2-7 | TRBV7-8 | few
TGTGCCAGCAGACTAGCGGGAGGGCCCCAGGAGACCCAGTACTTC | CASRLAGGPQETQYF | TRBD2 | TRBJ2-5 | TRBV12-3/TRBV12-4 | NA
TGTGCCAGCAGCTTAGGGCTTCGAGGACGGAGGCAAGAGACCCAGTACTTC | CASSLGLRGRRQETQYF | NA | TRBJ2-5 | TRBV7-8 | NA
TGTGCCAGCAGCGTAGCACCGGACCTAAGCACAGATACGCAGTATTTT | CASSVAPDLSTDTQYF | NA | TRBJ2-3 | TRBV9 | few
TGTGCCAGCAGCCGGGACGCCTACGAGCAGTACTTC | CASSRDAYEQYF | NA | TRBJ2-7 | TRBV7-9 | NA
TGTGCCAGCAGCGTCGGCGGGGGGCTCAATGAGCAGTTCTTC | CASSVGGGLNEQFF | TRBD2 | TRBJ2-1 | TRBV9 | few
TGCGCCAGCAGCGTCCGGGACAGCCGGCTCCTTAATTCACCCCTCCACTTT | CASSVRDSRLLNSPLHF | TRBD1 | TRBJ1-6 | TRBV5-1 | few
TGTGCCAGCAGTCGGGAGGGCTCCTACGAGCAGTACTTC | CASSREGSYEQYF | TRBD2 | TRBJ2-7 | TRBV6-1 | many
TGTGCCAGCAGCGCGAACACTGGGGCCAACGTCCTGACTTTC | CASSANTGANVLTF | NA | TRBJ2-6 | TRBV7-7 | NA
TGCAGTGCTAGATTCGCGGGAGTTCCTCAAGAGACCCAGTACTTC | CSARFAGVPQETQYF | TRBD2 | TRBJ2-5 | TRBV20-1 | NA
TGTGCCCTATCGAGGGACAGCCAGAACACTGAAGCTTTCTTT | CALSRDSQNTEAFF | TRBD1 | TRBJ1-1 | TRBV10-3 | few
TGTGCCAGTAGCCCGGGGAGGGTGAGTAGCAATCAGCCCCAGCATTTT | CASSPGRVSSNQPQHF | NA | TRBJ1-5 | TRBV19 | few
TGCGCCAGCAGTCTCCGGGACGCAGACGGGGAGCAGTACTTC | CASSLRDADGEQYF | NA | TRBJ2-7 | TRBV5-1 | NA
TGCGCCAGCAGCCAAGTGCTAGCGGGAGTATTTAGGGAGACCCAGTACTTC | CASSQVLAGVFRETQYF | TRBD2 | TRBJ2-5 | TRBV4-1 | NA
TGTGCCAGCAGTACCCTTGGACAGGGGGCGCCTAGCAATCAGCCCCAGCATTTT | CASSTLGQGAPSNQPQHF | TRBD1 | TRBJ1-5 | TRBV6-6 | few
TGCGCCAGCAGCACCGACAGGGCAAATGAGCAGTTCTTC | CASSTDRANEQFF | TRBD1 | TRBJ2-1 | TRBV5-1 | NA
TGCAGTGCTCCGCCCAAGGCCGGGAGGCCCACAGATACGCAGTATTTT | CSAPPKAGRPTDTQYF | TRBD2 | TRBJ2-3 | TRBV20-1 | few
TGTGCCAGCAGTTCCACTCCCCCAGGGACTAGCGGGAGCGCAGATACGCAGTATTTT | CASSSTPPGTSGSADTQYF | TRBD2 | TRBJ2-3 | TRBV7-3 | many
TGTGCCAGCAGCTTATTTACCAGGGATGGCTACACCTTC | CASSLFTRDGYTF | NA | TRBJ1-2 | TRBV7-9 | NA
TGCAGTGCGTCGACTAGCAACACAGATACGCAGTATTTT | CSASTSNTDTQYF | TRBD2 | TRBJ2-3 | TRBV20-1 | NA
TGTGCTAGTGGTTTGGAACGGGCGGCACAGCCCCAGCATTTT | CASGLERAAQPQHF | NA | TRBJ1-5 | TRBV12-5 | NA
TGTGCCAGCAGCTTAATCCGCCGGGATACGCAGTATTTT | CASSLIRRDTQYF | NA | TRBJ2-3 | TRBV7-3 | many
TGTGCCAGCAGTTTTAGTCGGACAGGGGAGGGTGGCTACACCTTC | CASSFSRTGEGGYTF | TRBD1 | TRBJ1-2 | TRBV27 | NA
TGTGCCAGCAGTTCCCCCCCTGGTGGGAGCGGTTTTACGAACACCGGGGAGCTGTTTTTT | CASSSPPGGSGFTNTGELFF | NA | TRBJ2-2 | TRBV6-2/TRBV6-3 | few
TGTGCCAGCAGCTCCATAGGACTTCCAGATACGCAGTATTTT | CASSSIGLPDTQYF | NA | TRBJ2-3 | TRBV7-8 | NA